This T cell receptor beta chain was observed in a study of cytomegalovirus exposure and HLA in healthy donors. The primer mix had 60 Vbeta and 13 Jbeta primers. The assay was immunoSEQ multiplex PCR, and TCRdb's table has in-frame clones only and misses some. The data contain approximately 60,000 clones, approximately 80% of them singletons. Looked up from germline, CDR1 is MNHEY and CDR2 is SMNVEV (reference sequence). Trimming cost V 10 bases and J 3 bases; bases outside gene matches: 8. This CDR3 spans 15 amino acids. The sequence was collected from a man aged 25-45 years in good health and CMV-seronegative. The specimen was PBMCs. The chain recombines TRBV27 with TRBJ2-3, with 12 bases lining up with TRBD2. Here the CDR3 DNA reads TGTGCCACCTCTTGGACTAGCGGGAATACAGATACGCAGTATTTT. Protein sequence: CATSWTSGNTDTQYF.